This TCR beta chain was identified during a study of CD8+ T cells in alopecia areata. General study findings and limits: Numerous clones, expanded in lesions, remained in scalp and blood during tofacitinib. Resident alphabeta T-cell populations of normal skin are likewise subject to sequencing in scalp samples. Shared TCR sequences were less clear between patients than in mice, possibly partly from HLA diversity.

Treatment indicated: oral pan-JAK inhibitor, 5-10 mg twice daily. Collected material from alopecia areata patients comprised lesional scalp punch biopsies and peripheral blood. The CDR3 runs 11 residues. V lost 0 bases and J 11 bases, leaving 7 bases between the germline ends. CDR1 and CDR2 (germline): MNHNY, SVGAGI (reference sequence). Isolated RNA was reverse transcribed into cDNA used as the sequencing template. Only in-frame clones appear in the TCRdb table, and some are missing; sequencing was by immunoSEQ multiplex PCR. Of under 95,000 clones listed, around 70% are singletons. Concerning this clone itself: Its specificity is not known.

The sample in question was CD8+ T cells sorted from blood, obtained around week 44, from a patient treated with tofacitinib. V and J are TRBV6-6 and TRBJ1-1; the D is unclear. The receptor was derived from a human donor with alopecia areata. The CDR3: CASSYSQEAFF. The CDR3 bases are TGTGCCAGCAGTTACTCGCAGGAGGCTTTCTTT.